A single sample is the source of the 10 T cell receptor beta chains below, sequenced in a study of cytomegalovirus exposure and HLA in healthy donors (TCRdb year 2017). The library was generated by the immunoSEQ multiplex PCR assay. For the multiplex PCR, a mixture combining 60 forward primers for TCR Vbeta segments and 13 reverse primers for TCR Jbeta segments was used. Not all clones reach the TCRdb copy of this immuneACCESS table, which keeps in-frame sequences only. Checked studies attribute under half of the gap to unresolved V genes and leave the rest unexplained. The sample contains about 160,000 clones, 84% of them found a single time. In total, the top ten clones hold more than 1.5% of the sample. The sequenced sample was PBMCs. These receptors all come from a man aged 18 to 30 in good health and CMV-seronegative.

The genes are TRBV18 and TRBJ1-4; 11 bases agree with TRBD1. Looked up from germline, CDR1 is KGHSH and CDR2 is LQKENI. The trim removed 3 bases at V and 4 bases at J, leaving 7 bases unmatched. The CDR3 covers 17 residues. CDR3 region: CASSPRTGGSDNEKLFF. Here the CDR3 DNA reads TGTGCCAGCTCACCCCGGACAGGGGGCTCCGATAATGAAAAACTGTTTTTT.

The gene calls are TRBV10-3 and TRBJ2-3; the match to TRBD1 covers 10 bases. With 2 bases clipped from V and 5 bases from J, the junction kept 10 bases outside the gene matches. Germline assignment: CDR1 ENHRY and CDR2 SYGVKD. The CDR3 contains 17 residues. The CDR3 bases are TGTGCCATCAGTGAGGATCGGCTGGACAGGGGGTTAGATACGCAGTATTTT. It yields the protein CAISEDRLDRGLDTQYF.

The chain links TRBV27 to TRBJ2-1, with D possibly TRBD1 on 6 matching bases. Trimming shortened V by 5 bases and J by 4 bases, and 15 bases separated the two germline ends. CDR3 length equals 15 residues. Germline V gene sequence: CDR1 MNHEY, CDR2 SMNVEV (reference sequence). CDR3 amino acids: CASSLLQGPYNEQFF. In DNA form, the CDR3 reads TGTGCCAGCAGTCTCCTACAGGGACCGTACAATGAGCAGTTCTTC.

This clone has a single count. The chain joins TRBV5-1 to TRBJ2-2; 9 positions match TRBD2. There are 18 residues in the CDR3. With V trimmed by 3 bases and J by 1 base, 10 bases remained unmatched. The germline gives CDR1 SGHRS, CDR2 YFSETQ. The CDR3 sequence: CASSWWGSGGLNTGELFF. The CDR3 coding sequence is TGCGCCAGCAGCTGGTGGGGTAGCGGGGGCCTGAACACCGGGGAGCTGTTTTTT.

This chain connects TRBV7-9 to TRBJ1-1; TRBD1 agrees at 7 bases. The CDR3 sequence is 13 residues long. The germline V gene encodes CDR1 SEHNR and CDR2 FQNEAQ (reference sequence). With V trimmed by 6 bases and J by 1 base, 2 bases remained unmatched. CDR3 residues: CASRGQPNTEAFF. Here the CDR3 DNA reads TGTGCCAGCAGGGGACAGCCGAACACTGAAGCTTTCTTT.

The CDR3 bases are TGCGCCAGCAGCTTGGCCGGGGGTAGCGGGGTCTACGAGCAGTACTTC. Translation gives CASSLAGGSGVYEQYF. The rearrangement links TRBV5-1 to TRBJ2-7; 8 bases agree with TRBD2. The CDR3 consists of 16 residues. V gave up 0 bases and J gave up 3 bases; unmatched junction bases: 8. Germline lookup yields CDR1 SGHRS and CDR2 YFSETQ.

The chain is built from TRBV28 and TRBJ1-2; D is possibly TRBD1 (5 bases). The V and J ends lost 5 bases and 4 bases respectively, with 11 bases between them. Germline CDR1 reads MDHEN; CDR2 reads SYDVKM. The CDR3 loop spans 13 amino acids. CDR3 DNA sequence: TGTGCCAGCAGTCGGGGGGGTGGCTATGGCTACACCTTC. The encoded protein is CASSRGGGYGYTF.

The chain recombines TRBV5-6 with TRBJ1-1; 7 bases are a match to TRBD1. Germline values: CDR1 SGHDT, CDR2 YYEEEE. With V trimmed by 4 bases and J by 6 bases, 9 bases remained unmatched. The CDR3 loop spans 14 amino acids. The CDR3 nucleotides read TGTGCCAGCAGCGAGGGACAGCAACAAGCTGAAGCTTTCTTT. It yields the protein CASSEGQQQAEAFF.

In nucleotides, the CDR3 is TGTGCCAGTAGTCCCCCGGAGCAGGGGTTGTCTGAAGCTTTCTTT. This encodes CASSPPEQGLSEAFF. The chain employs TRBV19 and TRBJ1-1; tentatively, D is TRBD1 (6 bases). In germline, CDR1 is LNHDA, CDR2 SQIVND (reference sequence). The CDR3 has 15 residues. Trimming left V 5 bases short and J 6 bases short, with 19 bases between. The whole variable domain, remainder taken from reference TRBV19 and TRBJ1-1, is DGGITQSPKYLFRKEGQNVTLSCEQNLNHDAMYWYRQDPGQGLRLIYYSQIVNDFQKGDIAEGYSVSREKKESFPLTVTSAQKNPTAFYLCASSPPEQGLSEAFFGQGTRLTVV.

The rearrangement joins TRBV7-9 to TRBJ2-7, with 11 bases fitting TRBD2. Germline-derived CDR1 and CDR2 are SEHNR and FQNEAQ (reference sequence). J was trimmed by 4 bases and V by 5 bases; bases with no gene match: 7. The CDR3 runs to 15 residues. The CDR3 DNA sequence: TGTGCCAGCAGCCATAGCGGGAGGGCCGTATACGAGCAGTACTTC. This gives the protein CASSHSGRAVYEQYF. The full variable domain, in which reference TRBV7-9 and TRBJ2-7 provide the parts outside the CDR3, is DTGVSQNPRHKITKRGQNVTFRCDPISEHNRLYWYRQTLGQGPEFLTYFQNEAQLEKSRLLSDRFSAERPKGSFSTLEIQRTEQGDSAMYLCASSHSGRAVYEQYFGPGTRLTVT.